This T cell receptor (beta chain) was recovered during a study of cytomegalovirus exposure and HLA in healthy donors. At the level of the study: It was reported in a later analysis that the same platform had been used for the 90 to 150 validation repertoires as for the roughly 670 first-cohort repertoires. Findings of the study overall: Per published reports, the classifier diagnosed cytomegalovirus status with high specificity and sensitivity. First-cohort TCR clusters were later found to tend to co-occur in the 120 or so validation repertoires.

Assay: immunoSEQ multiplex PCR; the TCRdb copy retains only in-frame clones and omits some. The sample lists roughly 68,000 clones; 85% to 90% were seen once. CDR1 SGHNT and CDR2 YENEEA come from the germline V gene. With 2 bases clipped from V and 8 bases from J, the junction kept 6 bases outside the gene matches. The CDR3 has 14 amino acids. Comment on this clone: Antigen specificity is unknown.

This TCR came from a woman aged 18 to 35 in good health and CMV-seronegative. The V gene is TRBV11-3, the J gene TRBJ2-1; 7 nucleotides match TRBD2. The sequencing input was PBMCs. The CDR3 DNA follows: TGTGCCAGCAGCTTATCAGCGGCGGGGGATGAGCAGTTCTTC. Translating it yields CASSLSAAGDEQFF. The full variable domain, in which reference TRBV11-3 and TRBJ2-1 provide the parts outside the CDR3, is EAGVVQSPRYKIIEKKQPVAFWCNPISGHNTLYWYLQNLGQGPELLIRYENEEAVDDSQLPKDRFSAERLKGVDSTLKIQPAELGDSAVYLCASSLSAAGDEQFFGPGTRLTVL.